The next 18 T cell receptor beta chains were all read from a single sample in a study of blood T cell repertoires in COVID-19. Clones were read by immunoSEQ multiplex PCR, and TCRdb kept only the in-frame ones, dropping some. The data contain about 73,000 clones, around 77% of them singletons. Sequencing input: peripheral blood. The source is a man aged 65 to 85 with COVID-19, enrolled during active disease.

The V gene is TRBV9, the J gene TRBJ2-7, with a possible D match to TRBD1 (5 bases). Trimming cost V 0 bases and J 3 bases, with 10 bases left between them. Germline V gives CDR1 SGDLS, CDR2 YYNGEE. The CDR3 extends over 14 amino acids. The CDR3 loop reads CASSVEGLGYEQYF. CDR3 DNA: TGTGCCAGCAGCGTAGAGGGGCTTGGCTACGAGCAGTACTTC.

The chain links TRBV7-6 to TRBJ2-1; D remains unclear. Germline values: CDR1 SGHVS, CDR2 FNYEAQ. CDR3 length equals 12 residues. Trimming stripped 4 bases from V and 4 bases from J, with 5 bases between. DNA for the CDR3: TGTGCCAGCAGCTCCCCGTACAATGAGCAGTTCTTC. This encodes CASSSPYNEQFF.

The V gene is TRBV28, the J gene TRBJ1-2; the D gene is possibly TRBD1 (6 bases). Deletions cut 5 bases from V and 4 bases from J, with 11 bases between. The CDR3 runs 13 residues. The germline V gene encodes CDR1 MDHEN and CDR2 SYDVKM. DNA for the CDR3: TGTGCCAGCAGTCTGACAGGTGGCTATGGCTACACCTTC. Amino acids: CASSLTGGYGYTF.

V gene TRBV7-2 combines with J gene TRBJ1-1; 7 bases are a match to TRBD1. CDR3 size: 14 residues. Trimming at V came to 5 bases and at J to 3 bases, leaving 6 bases not matched to a gene. Germline values: CDR1 SGHTA, CDR2 FQGNSA. CDR3 in amino acids: CASSPDRVYTEAFF. The CDR3 DNA reads TGTGCCAGCAGCCCCGACAGGGTATACACTGAAGCTTTCTTT.

The chain couples TRBV7-2 to TRBJ1-5, with 9 bases lining up with TRBD1. In germline, CDR1 is SGHTA, CDR2 FQGNSA. The CDR3 loop spans 15 amino acids. Germline trimming cut 5 bases from V and 6 bases from J; bases unmatched to any gene: 8. The CDR3 bases are TGTGCCAGCAGCCTCTCGACAGGGGGTGGTCAGCCCCAGCATTTT. This encodes CASSLSTGGGQPQHF.

The CDR3 DNA is TGTGCCACCAGCAGAGTACAGGGGCCCAATCAGCCCCAGCATTTT. It codes for CATSRVQGPNQPQHF. The chain carries TRBV15 and TRBJ1-5, with 7 positions matching TRBD1. This CDR3 is 15 amino acids long. Germline assignment: CDR1 LNHNV and CDR2 YYDKDF (reference sequence). The V gene end was trimmed by 1 base and the J gene end by 3 bases; junction bases not matched to a gene: 3.

V gene TRBV7-9 combines with J gene TRBJ1-1; D is perhaps TRBD1 (6 bases). Germline V gene sequence: CDR1 SEHNR, CDR2 FQNEAQ (reference sequence). V lost 4 bases and J 1 base, leaving 10 bases between the germline ends. The CDR3 is 14 residues long. The CDR3 DNA reads as TGTGCCAGCAGCTCGGTGACAGGGAACACTGAAGCTTTCTTT. Translation gives CASSSVTGNTEAFF.

The chain joins TRBV6-5 to TRBJ1-2; 9 nucleotides match TRBD1. The CDR3 has 13 residues. Germline V gene sequence: CDR1 MNHEY, CDR2 SVGAGI. V shed 10 bases, J shed 4 bases, and the junction held 7 bases outside the gene matches. The CDR3 nucleotides read TGTGCCATCTCCCCGGGACAGGGCTATGGCTACACCTTC. It specifies CAISPGQGYGYTF.

V and J are TRBV18 and TRBJ1-1; D is ambiguous. Germline lookup yields CDR1 KGHSH and CDR2 LQKENI. The CDR3 extends over 13 amino acids. V dropped 1 base and J dropped 5 bases, with 8 bases sitting between them. In DNA form, the CDR3 reads TGTGCCAGCTCACCACAGGGAGGTACTGAAGCTTTCTTT. Amino acids: CASSPQGGTEAFF. Full variable domain (missing parts from reference TRBV18 and TRBJ1-1): NAGVMQNPRHLVRRRGQEARLRCSPMKGHSHVYWYRQLPEEGLKFMVYLQKENIIDESGMPKERFSAEFPKEGPSILRIQQVVRGDSAAYFCASSPQGGTEAFFGQGTRLTVV.

V is TRBV5-1 and J is TRBJ2-1; D is possibly TRBD2 (5 bases). This CDR3 is 14 amino acids long. The ends were cut back, 4 bases at V and 5 bases at J, with 13 bases in the middle. Germline V lookup: CDR1 SGHRS, CDR2 YFSETQ. CDR3 amino acids: CASSRTPGNNEQFF. The CDR3 DNA is TGCGCCAGCAGCCGTACCCCGGGAAACAATGAGCAGTTCTTC.

The chain is built from TRBV9 and TRBJ2-4; TRBD1 matches at 9 bases. Germline CDR1 is SGDLS and CDR2 is YYNGEE. V trimming: 4 bases; J trimming: 8 bases; junction bases outside the gene matches: 7. The CDR3 has 14 residues. DNA for the CDR3: TGTGCCAGCAGCCCTCGGACAGGGGTGGACATTCAGTACTTC. The encoded protein is CASSPRTGVDIQYF.

The CDR3 sequence is CASSPAGLNTEAFF. The CDR3 DNA reads as TGTGCCAGCAGTCCCGCAGGGTTAAACACTGAAGCTTTCTTT. V and J are TRBV6-5 and TRBJ1-1, with D possibly being TRBD1 (5 bases). Germline values: CDR1 MNHEY, CDR2 SVGAGI. CDR3 length: 14 residues. Trimming cost V 5 bases and J 2 bases, with 12 bases left between them.

The chain combines TRBV3-1 (or the pseudogene TRBV3-2) with TRBJ1-1; D is unclear. CDR3 length equals 12 residues. Germline V gene data show CDR1 as LGHDT and CDR2 as YNNKEL (reference sequence). Trimming left V 2 bases short and J 4 bases short, with 5 bases between. This chain's CDR3 is CASSQRGTEAFF. CDR3 bases: TGTGCCAGCAGCCAACGGGGCACTGAAGCTTTCTTT.

This clone was seen more than once but under ten times. This chain's CDR3 is CAISADPNQGGYTF. The CDR3 DNA reads as TGTGCCATCAGTGCCGACCCCAACCAGGGTGGCTACACCTTC. The chain employs TRBV10-3 and TRBJ1-2, with D perhaps matching TRBD1 (5 bases). The CDR3 loop spans 14 amino acids. Between the trimmed V and J ends, which lost 4 bases and 7 bases, there was a span of 16 bases. Germline CDR1 ENHRY, CDR2 SYGVKD.

The chain employs TRBV5-1 and TRBJ1-2; D is ambiguous. Trimming pared 0 bases from V and 0 bases from J, leaving 3 bases between. The CDR3 runs 13 residues. CDR1 and CDR2 (germline): SGHRS, YFSETQ. The CDR3 here is CASSLGANYGYTF. In DNA, the CDR3 is TGCGCCAGCAGCTTGGGAGCTAACTATGGCTACACCTTC.

The chain links TRBV27 to TRBJ2-7; 7 positions match TRBD1. The CDR3 is 12 amino acids. V lost 6 bases to trimming and J lost 5 bases; unmatched junction nucleotides: 4. Germline assignment: CDR1 MNHEY and CDR2 SMNVEV (reference sequence). The CDR3 region is CASSEGANEQYF. The CDR3 coding sequence is TGTGCCAGCAGCGAGGGGGCAAACGAGCAGTACTTC.

The chain combines TRBV25-1 with TRBJ2-1, with D possibly being TRBD2 (7 bases). Trimming removed 7 bases from V and 6 bases from J, with 25 bases in between. CDR1 is MGHDK and CDR2 is SYGVNS in the germline V gene. This CDR3 has 17 residues. The CDR3 protein is CASNPPRGPSGFNEQFF. The CDR3 coding sequence is TGTGCCAGCAACCCCCCCCGGGGGCCTAGCGGCTTCAATGAGCAGTTCTTC.

This clone was picked up one time. This chain joins TRBV5-4 and TRBJ2-1, with 9 positions matching TRBD1. The CDR3 sequence is 16 residues long. Unmatched junction bases numbered 6, after V lost 0 bases and J lost 5 bases. Germline-derived CDR1 and CDR2 are SGHNT and YYREEE (reference sequence). In DNA, the CDR3 is TGTGCCAGCAGCTTGGCCCCGGGACAGGGAGACAATGAGCAGTTCTTC. It encodes CASSLAPGQGDNEQFF.